This paragraph reports one TCR beta chain. The germline gene is not matched at one end of the junction; a read error may be the cause. This specimen belongs to a study of blood T cells in healthy people across ages. CDR1 and CDR2 (germline): MNHEY, SVGAGI. CDR3 size: 15 residues. A J-beta primer mix and a sample-barcoded 5' primer were used in a second PCR of about 7 to 12 cycles. TCRdb re-called the 5' RACE reads with MiXCR, one entry per CDR3 protein. The data hold around 780,000 distinct CDR3 sequences, with 20% to 30% observed a single time. The data were also submitted as part of a second study, on T cells of mothers and their children.

The TCR originated in a boy aged 10-17 years in good health. The rearrangement links TRBV6-5 to TRBJ1-2; 8 bases map to TRBD1. Sequencing was carried out using blood. CDR3 loop: CASSYLGTGNSGYTF. The CDR3 DNA is TGTGCCAGCAGTTATTTGGGGACAGGCAACTCTGGCTACACCTTC.